The entry below gives a single T cell receptor beta chain sequence along with its context. Its antigen is not known. This record comes from a study of OX40 agonist ivuxolimab in advanced cancers. Overall study results and limits: Among the lowest peripheral clonal expansion occurred in 0.1-3.0 mg/kg partial responders.

Some clones are missing from TCRdb's copy, which holds only in-frame ones; the method was immunoSEQ multiplex PCR. This table has fewer than 30,000 clones, less than 90% appearing once. Per germline, CDR1 LGHNA and CDR2 YSLEER. V was trimmed by 1 base and J by 5 bases, leaving 12 bases between them. CDR3 length: 15 residues. Cycle 7 day 1, cycle 4 day 1, and baseline were the timepoints at which blood was sampled. V usage is TRBV4-3 and J usage is TRBJ2-1; D possibly corresponds to TRBD1 (5 bases). The source is an adult with an advanced solid tumor such as melanoma, head and neck, liver or kidney cancer. The sequencing here drew on CD4+ or CD8+ T cells sorted from blood, taken in a trial of the OX40 agonist ivuxolimab. The DNA for the CDR3 is TGCGCCAGCAGCCAAGTCGTAGACAGAGACAATGAGCAGTTCTTC. This translates into CASSQVVDRDNEQFF.